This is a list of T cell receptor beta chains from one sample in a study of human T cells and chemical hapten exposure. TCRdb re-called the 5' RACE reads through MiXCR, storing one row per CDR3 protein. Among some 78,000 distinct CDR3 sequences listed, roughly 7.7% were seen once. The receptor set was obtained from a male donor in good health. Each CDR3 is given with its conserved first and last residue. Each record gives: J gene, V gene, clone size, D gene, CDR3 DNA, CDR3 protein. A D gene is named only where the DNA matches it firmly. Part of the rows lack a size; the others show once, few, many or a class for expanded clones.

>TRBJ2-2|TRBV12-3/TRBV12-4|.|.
TGTGCCAGCAGAGGAATCGGGGAGCTGTTTTTT
CASRGIGELFF
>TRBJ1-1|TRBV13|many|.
TGTGCCAGCAGCCCCGACACGTCAACTAGAGGGACTGAAGCTTTCTTT
CASSPDTSTRGTEAFF
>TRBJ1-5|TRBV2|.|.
TGTGCCAGCTCGCGGGGGGCAGATCCGAGAGAGGCACCTCAGCCCCAGCATTTT
CASSRGADPREAPQPQHF
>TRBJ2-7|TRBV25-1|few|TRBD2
TGTGCCAGCAGTGATAGGGCTAGCGGGAGGGTCTACGAGCAGTACTTC
CASSDRASGRVYEQYF
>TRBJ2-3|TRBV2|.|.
TGTGCCAGCAGTGAGCTCCGCACAGATACGCAGTATTTT
CASSELRTDTQYF
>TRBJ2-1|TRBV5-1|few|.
TGCGCCAGCAGCTTGAGGGGGGCCAGTAATGAGCAGTTCTTC
CASSLRGASNEQFF
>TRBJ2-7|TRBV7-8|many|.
TGTGCCAGCAGTTCCGGGCGTTCGGAGGCGTACTTC
CASSSGRSEAYF
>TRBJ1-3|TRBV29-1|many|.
TGCAGCGTTGAAGATCACCAGGAAGGCAACCACTCTGGAAACACCATATATTTT
CSVEDHQEGNHSGNTIYF
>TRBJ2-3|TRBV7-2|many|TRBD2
TGTGCCAGCAGCTCATCGCGGACTAGCGGGGGCACAGATACGCAGTATTTT
CASSSSRTSGGTDTQYF
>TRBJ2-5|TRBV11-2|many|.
TGTGCCAGCAGCATAGTGACCGGGACGGCAAAGACCCAGTACTTC
CASSIVTGTAKTQYF
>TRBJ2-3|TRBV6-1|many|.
TGTGCCAGCAGTGAACTACAGGGTAGCACAGATACGCAGTATTTT
CASSELQGSTDTQYF
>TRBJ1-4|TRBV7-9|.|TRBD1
TGTGCCAGCAGCATACCGGGACAGGGAGCAACTAATGAAAAACTGTTTTTT
CASSIPGQGATNEKLFF
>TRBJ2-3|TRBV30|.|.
TGTGCCTGGAGCCGGGTCGGCGGGGATACGCAGTATTTT
CAWSRVGGDTQYF
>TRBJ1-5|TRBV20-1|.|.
TGCAGTGCCGCCCGAGATACGAGCAATCAGCCCCAGCATTTT
CSAARDTSNQPQHF
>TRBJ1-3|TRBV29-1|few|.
TGCAGCGTTGCCGGACAGCACTCTGGAAACACCATATATTTT
CSVAGQHSGNTIYF
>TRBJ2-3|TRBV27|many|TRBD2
TGTGCCAGCAGTTTATGGGCGGGGGACACAGATACGCAGTATTTT
CASSLWAGDTDTQYF
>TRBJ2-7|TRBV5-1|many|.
TGCGCCAGCAGCTTGTCGACGGGGGAAAACTCCTACGAGCAGTACTTC
CASSLSTGENSYEQYF
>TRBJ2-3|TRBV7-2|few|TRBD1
TGTGCCAGCAGCGCGGACAGGGGGCGAATGACAGATACGCAGTATTTT
CASSADRGRMTDTQYF
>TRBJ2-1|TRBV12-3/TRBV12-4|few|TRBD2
TGTGCCAGCAGTTTAAGTCTAGCGGGAGGTAGTGAGCAGTTCTTC
CASSLSLAGGSEQFF
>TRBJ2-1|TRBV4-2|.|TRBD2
TGTGCCAGCAGCCAAGAACCTAGCGGGGACTACCATGAGCAGTTCTTC
CASSQEPSGDYHEQFF
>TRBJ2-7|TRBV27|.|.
TGTGCCAGCAGCCTGCTAGCGCCCCATACAGAGCAGTACTTC
CASSLLAPHTEQYF
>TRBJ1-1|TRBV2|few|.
TGTGCCAGCAGTGGTCACCCAGGGGCGACTGAAGCTTTCTTT
CASSGHPGATEAFF
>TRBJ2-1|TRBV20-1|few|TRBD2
TGCAGTGCCCCAGCGGGAGGGTACAATGAGCAGTTCTTC
CSAPAGGYNEQFF